The 19 T cell receptor beta chains listed next were all sequenced from one sample in a study of OX40 agonist ivuxolimab in advanced cancers. TCRdb's table, derived via immunoSEQ multiplex PCR, lists solely in-frame clones and lacks some. This table has 80,000 to 100,000 clones, around nine tenths appearing once. The sample here was CD4+ or CD8+ T cells sorted from blood, taken in a trial of the OX40 agonist ivuxolimab. The receptors were gathered from an adult with an advanced solid tumor such as melanoma, head and neck, liver or kidney cancer.

This clone was recorded a few times. The DNA of the CDR3 is TGCGCCAGCAGCTTGGGGGACAGGGCAAACGAGCAGTACTTC. This gives the protein CASSLGDRANEQYF. The V call is TRBV5-1, the J call TRBJ2-7; TRBD1 agrees at 9 bases. Trimming removed 0 bases from V and 5 bases from J; junction bases left unmatched: 3. CDR1 SGHRS and CDR2 YFSETQ come from the germline V gene. The CDR3 is made up of 14 amino acids.

This chain links TRBV2 with TRBJ2-7; 7 bases line up with TRBD1. CDR3 length: 13 residues. With 3 bases clipped from V and 2 bases from J, the junction kept 1 base outside the gene matches. Germline V lookup: CDR1 SNHLY, CDR2 FYNNEI. DNA of the CDR3: TGTGCCAGCAGTGAGGACAGGCCCTACGAGCAGTACTTC. Amino acid sequence: CASSEDRPYEQYF.

The chain carries TRBV7-8 and TRBJ2-2, with a possible D match to TRBD2 (7 bases). V was cut by 5 bases and J by 2 bases, with 15 bases left in between. The germline CDR1 and CDR2 sequences are SGHVS and FQNEAQ. The CDR3 loop spans 16 amino acids. CDR3 sequence: CASSLAGGTNTGELFF. CDR3 DNA sequence: TGTGCCAGCAGCCTGGCCGGGGGGACAAACACCGGGGAGCTGTTTTTT. Full variable domain (remainder filled in from reference TRBV7-8 and TRBJ2-2): GAGVSQSPRYKVAKRGQDVALRCDPISGHVSLFWYQQALGQGPEFLTYFQNEAQLDKSGLPSDRFFAERPEGSVSTLKIQRTQQEDSAVYLCASSLAGGTNTGELFFGEGSRLTVL.

The chain joins TRBV14 to TRBJ1-3; a possible D gene is TRBD1 (5 bases). Germline V gene sequence: CDR1 SGHDN, CDR2 FVKESK. The CDR3 contains 14 residues. Trimming cost V 0 bases and J 7 bases, with 10 bases left between them. CDR3 residues: CASSQDPGTNTIYF. In DNA, the CDR3 is TGTGCCAGCAGCCAAGACCCCGGGACGAACACCATATATTTT. Full variable domain (remainder filled in from reference TRBV14 and TRBJ1-3): EAGVTQFPSHSVIEKGQTVTLRCDPISGHDNLYWYRRVMGKEIKFLLHFVKESKQDESGMPNNRFLAERTGGTYSTLKVQPAELEDSGVYFCASSQDPGTNTIYFGEGSWLTVV.

This chain uses TRBV21-1 with TRBJ1-5; the listed D gene, TRBD1, was not tested against the DNA. TRBV21-1 is a pseudogene locus. This CDR3 region has 18 residues. The CDR3 nucleotides read TGTGCCAGCAGCAAAGGGGGACAGGCTTCAGGTAGCAATCAGCCCCAGCATTTT. Protein: CASSKGGQASGSNQPQHF.

This rearrangement joins TRBV7-2 to TRBJ2-2; the D gene is possibly TRBD1 (5 bases). The germline gives CDR1 SGHTA, CDR2 FQGNSA. CDR3 size: 14 residues. V was pared by 7 bases and J by 4 bases, with 13 bases between. CDR3 in amino acids: CASNPWQGTGELFF. In nucleotides, the CDR3 is TGTGCCAGCAATCCCTGGCAGGGCACCGGGGAGCTGTTTTTT.

V usage is TRBV5-1 and J usage is TRBJ2-2, with 9 bases that match TRBD1. This CDR3 is built from 14 residues. Germline-derived CDR1 and CDR2 are SGHRS and YFSETQ. V shed 4 bases and J 5 bases; nucleotides not matched to a gene: 3. The CDR3: CASSKGTGTGELFF. CDR3 DNA sequence: TGCGCCAGCAGCAAGGGGACAGGGACCGGGGAGCTGTTTTTT.

The rearrangement joins TRBV23-1 to TRBJ1-1; TRBD1 matches 7 bases. TRBV23-1 is classed as an ORF, of uncertain function. The CDR3 is 14 amino acids. The V segment lost 5 bases and the J segment 9 bases; nucleotides outside the gene matches: 12. CDR3 sequence (DNA): TGCGCCAGCAGTTCAGCTCCGACAGGGCGGAAAGCTTTCTTT. Protein sequence: CASSSAPTGRKAFF.

With respect to this clone: The identical CDR3 is also encoded by other nucleotide sequences in the sample. This chain uses TRBV5-1 with TRBJ2-1, with 9 bases lining up with TRBD1. The CDR3 is 15 amino acids. Losses at the gene ends were 0 bases for V and 2 bases for J; bases not matched to a gene: 0. Per the germline V gene, CDR1 is SGHRS and CDR2 is YFSETQ. The CDR3 loop is CASSLGQGAYNEQFF. CDR3 sequence (DNA): TGCGCCAGCAGCTTGGGACAGGGGGCCTACAATGAGCAGTTCTTC. Full variable domain (rest looked up from reference TRBV5-1 and TRBJ2-1): KAGVTQTPRYLIKTRGQQVTLSCSPISGHRSVSWYQQTPGQGLQFLFEYFSETQRNKGNFPGRFSGRQFSNSRSEMNVSTLELGDSALYLCASSLGQGAYNEQFFGPGTRLTVL.

The V gene is TRBV7-8, the J gene TRBJ2-3; no firm D call. The CDR3 is made up of 14 amino acids. Between the trimmed V and J ends, which lost 0 bases and 1 base, there was a span of 5 bases. Germline V gene data show CDR1 as SGHVS and CDR2 as FQNEAQ. The CDR3 here is CASSLAGRTDTQYF. The CDR3 DNA is TGTGCCAGCAGCTTAGCAGGACGCACAGATACGCAGTATTTT.

CDR3 nucleotide sequence: TGTGCCAGCTCACCCACCATACAGGGGCTGCTTCAGCCCCAGCATTTT. Amino acid sequence: CASSPTIQGLLQPQHF. This chain links TRBV18 with TRBJ1-5, with 7 bases aligning to TRBD1. The CDR3 contains 16 residues. CDR1 KGHSH and CDR2 LQKENI come from the germline V gene. The ends lost 3 bases at V and 6 bases at J; junction bases unmatched: 11.

The chain has TRBV2 and TRBJ1-4, with D perhaps TRBD1 (6 bases). With 9 bases removed from V and 6 bases from J, the gap between germline ends came to 14 bases. The germline V gene has CDR1 SNHLY and CDR2 FYNNEI. The CDR3 covers 13 residues. CDR3 amino acids: CASSGGLYEKLFF. CDR3 in DNA: TGTGCCAGTTCGGGGGGCCTCTATGAAAAACTGTTTTTT.

The V call is TRBV11-2, the J call TRBJ2-5; D is tentatively TRBD1 or TRBD2 (6 bases each). The CDR3 totals 14 residues. CDR1 and CDR2 from the germline V gene are SGHAT and FQNNGV. Trimming took 1 base from V and 5 from J, leaving 11 bases between them. The CDR3 nucleotides read TGTGCCAGCAGCTTAGGGGGGGCATTGGAGACCCAGTACTTC. Translation gives CASSLGGALETQYF.

V gene TRBV5-1 combines with J gene TRBJ1-6; 7 bases are shared with TRBD1. This CDR3 is built from 16 residues. Germline V gene lookup returns CDR1 SGHRS and CDR2 YFSETQ. Trimming removed 2 bases from V and 10 bases from J; junction bases left unmatched: 12. The CDR3 spells CASSLRAGQEQSPLHF. The CDR3 bases are TGCGCCAGCAGCTTAAGAGCCGGACAGGAACAATCACCCCTCCACTTT.

The J gene is TRBJ2-5, the V gene TRBV11-3, with D tentatively TRBD1 or TRBD2 (5 bases each). Per germline, CDR1 SGHNT and CDR2 YENEEA. The CDR3 consists of 16 residues. Trimming shortened V by 1 base and J by 5 bases, and 17 bases separated the two germline ends. Written as DNA, the CDR3 is TGTGCCAGCAGCTTAGGTTTCGCCGGGACCGGGGAGACCCAGTACTTC. Protein product: CASSLGFAGTGETQYF.

This chain uses TRBV19 with TRBJ1-2, with 9 nucleotides matching TRBD1. Germline-derived CDR1 and CDR2 are LNHDA and SQIVND (reference sequence). This CDR3 has 19 residues. V shed 8 bases and J 2 bases; nucleotides not matched to a gene: 21. CDR3 sequence: CASRPSGTGQGLGNYGYTF. The DNA for the CDR3 is TGTGCCAGTCGCCCTTCCGGGACAGGGCAAGGATTGGGAAACTATGGCTACACCTTC.

The rearrangement joins TRBV10-1 to TRBJ1-1; TRBD1 might be the D (6 bases). The length of the CDR3 is 15 residues. Germline CDR1 and CDR2: WNHNN and SYGVQD (reference sequence). Trimming pared 6 bases from V and 1 base from J, leaving 15 bases between. As DNA, the CDR3 is TGCGCCAGCAGCCCTACCCAGGGGAAGAACACTGAAGCTTTCTTT. This encodes CASSPTQGKNTEAFF.

The gene calls are TRBV30 and TRBJ1-1; D gene uncertain. Per the germline V gene, CDR1 is GTSNPN and CDR2 is SVGIG (reference sequence). The CDR3 is made up of 13 amino acids. Deletions cut 4 bases from V and 5 bases from J, with 14 bases between. CDR3 sequence (DNA): TGTGCCTGGAACCTGTTTGGAGGGACTGAAGCTTTCTTT. The encoded protein is CAWNLFGGTEAFF.

V is TRBV18 and J is TRBJ1-4, with TRBD1 identical over 11 bases. V shed 3 bases, J shed 4 bases, and the junction held 7 bases outside the gene matches. This CDR3 has 17 amino acids. Germline-derived CDR1 and CDR2 are KGHSH and LQKENI. The CDR3 loop reads CASSPGRTGGNNEKLFF. For the CDR3, the DNA is TGTGCCAGCTCACCCGGAAGGACAGGGGGCAATAATGAAAAACTGTTTTTT.